One and the same sample provided the 8 T cell receptor beta chains below, sequenced in a study of cytomegalovirus exposure and HLA in healthy donors. The PCR was carried out with 60 Vbeta primers and 13 Jbeta primers. Clones were sequenced by immunoSEQ multiplex PCR, and TCRdb holds only the in-frame ones, with some missing. The data contain 110,000 or so clones, around 66% of them singletons. Source material: PBMCs. These receptor sequences come from a man between 18 and 29 years old in good health and CMV-seropositive.

CDR3 in amino acids: CATSSRKGTGSFSPLHF. Here the CDR3 DNA reads TGTGCCACCAGCAGCAGAAAAGGGACAGGGAGTTTTTCACCCCTCCACTTT. The chain is built from TRBV15 and TRBJ1-6; TRBD1 matches at 9 bases. The V gene's germline CDR1 is LNHNV and CDR2 YYDKDF (reference sequence). The CDR3 sequence is 17 residues long. With 3 bases clipped from V and 9 bases from J, the junction kept 12 bases outside the gene matches.

This chain uses TRBV10-3 with TRBJ1-1; TRBD1 matches at 7 bases. The V segment lost 4 bases and the J segment 5 bases; nucleotides outside the gene matches: 13. CDR3 length equals 16 residues. Germline CDR1 reads ENHRY; CDR2 reads SYGVKD. The CDR3 protein is CAISGGTDPRGTEAFF. In nucleotides, the CDR3 is TGTGCCATCAGTGGAGGGACAGATCCTAGGGGGACTGAAGCTTTCTTT.

This clone was seen a single time. This chain uses TRBV6-1 with TRBJ2-7, with 8 bases lining up with TRBD1. Germline trimming cut 7 bases from V and 5 bases from J; bases unmatched to any gene: 10. From germline, CDR1 is MNHNS and CDR2 SASEGT. This CDR3 has 14 amino acids. The CDR3 DNA is TGTGCCAGCACTTTTGGGGACAGGTACGACGAGCAGTACTTC. Translating it yields CASTFGDRYDEQYF.

The V gene is TRBV30, the J gene TRBJ2-1; the D gene is possibly TRBD2 (7 bases). Germline CDR1 reads GTSNPN; CDR2 reads SVGIG (reference sequence). The CDR3 runs to 14 residues. The V and J ends lost 4 bases and 7 bases respectively, with 17 bases between them. CDR3 residues: CAWINGGGQNEQFF. The DNA for the CDR3 is TGTGCCTGGATCAATGGGGGGGGGCAGAATGAGCAGTTCTTC. Together with reference TRBV30 and TRBJ2-1, the CDR3 gives the full variable domain: SQTIHQWPATLVQPVGSPLSLECTVEGTSNPNLYWYRQAAGRGLQLLFYSVGIGQISSEVPQNLSASRPQDRQFILSSKKLLLSDSGFYLCAWINGGGQNEQFFGPGTRLTVL.

V gene TRBV7-2 combines with J gene TRBJ2-7; 7 bases line up with TRBD1. Germline CDR1 is SGHTA and CDR2 is FQGNSA. V dropped 3 bases and J dropped 3; count of bases not matched to a gene: 8. This CDR3 spans 15 amino acids. The CDR3 DNA reads as TGTGCCAGCAGCTTTATCTCGGGACAGAGCTACGAGCAGTACTTC. Amino acid sequence: CASSFISGQSYEQYF.

The gene calls are TRBV6-5 and TRBJ2-1, with 7 bases that match TRBD1. Germline V lookup: CDR1 MNHEY, CDR2 SVGAGI. The CDR3 extends over 15 amino acids. Losses at the gene ends were 6 bases for V and 3 bases for J; bases not matched to a gene: 8. The CDR3 region is CASRMGQRFYNEQFF. DNA for the CDR3: TGTGCCAGCAGAATGGGACAGCGCTTCTACAATGAGCAGTTCTTC.

The chain has TRBV7-3 and TRBJ2-5; TRBD1 aligns across 8 bases. The CDR3 is made up of 15 amino acids. Looked up from germline, CDR1 is SGHTA and CDR2 is FQGTGA. The V and J ends lost 5 bases and 5 bases, in that order; junction bases with no gene match: 10. The CDR3 protein is CASSPGQGLRETQYF. CDR3 DNA: TGTGCCAGCAGCCCAGGACAGGGTTTGAGGGAGACCCAGTACTTC. Full variable domain (rest looked up from reference TRBV7-3 and TRBJ2-5): GAGVSQTPSNKVTEKGKYVELRCDPISGHTALYWYRQSLGQGPEFLIYFQGTGAADDSGLPNDRFFAVRPEGSVSTLKIQRTERGDSAVYLCASSPGQGLRETQYFGPGTRLLVL.

In this sample, this clone turned up a few times. This rearrangement joins TRBV5-4 to TRBJ2-3; no clear D gene. The V gene lost 0 bases and the J gene lost 2 bases, with 10 bases spanning the gap. CDR3 size: 15 residues. Germline values: CDR1 SGHNT, CDR2 YYREEE (reference sequence). The CDR3 sequence is CASSLGTKSTDTQYF. The DNA of the CDR3 is TGTGCCAGCAGCTTGGGCACTAAATCCACAGATACGCAGTATTTT.